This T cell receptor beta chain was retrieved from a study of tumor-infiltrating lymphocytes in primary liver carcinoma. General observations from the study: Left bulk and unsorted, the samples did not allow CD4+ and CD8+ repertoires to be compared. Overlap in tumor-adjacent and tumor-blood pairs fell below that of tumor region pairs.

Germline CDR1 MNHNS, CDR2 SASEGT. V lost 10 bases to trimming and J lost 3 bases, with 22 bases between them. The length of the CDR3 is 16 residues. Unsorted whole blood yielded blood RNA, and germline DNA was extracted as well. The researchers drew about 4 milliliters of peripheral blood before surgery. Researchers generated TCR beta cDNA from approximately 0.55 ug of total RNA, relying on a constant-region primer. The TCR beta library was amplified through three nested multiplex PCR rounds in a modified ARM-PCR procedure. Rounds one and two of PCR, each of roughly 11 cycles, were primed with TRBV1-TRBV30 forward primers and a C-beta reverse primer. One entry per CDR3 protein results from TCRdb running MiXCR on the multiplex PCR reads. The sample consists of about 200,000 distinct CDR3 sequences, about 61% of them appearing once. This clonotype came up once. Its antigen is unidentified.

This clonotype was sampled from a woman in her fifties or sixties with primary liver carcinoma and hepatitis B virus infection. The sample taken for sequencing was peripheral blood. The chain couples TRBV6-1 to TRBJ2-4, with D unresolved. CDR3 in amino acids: CAIPRSDQRGKNIQYF. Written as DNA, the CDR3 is TGTGCCATACCCCGGAGTGACCAACGAGGCAAAAACATTCAGTACTTC.